The sample holds a few counts of the clone carrying this T cell receptor beta chain. Indicated time point: healthy volunteer bleed at 6 weeks. Unfractionated whole blood was the source from which total RNA was extracted. The sample is drawn from a study of human T cells and chemical hapten exposure. The library tagged each cDNA molecule with unique molecular identifiers. TCRdb ran MiXCR on the RACE reads and lists one entry per CDR3 protein. Counted here are about 77,000 distinct CDR3 sequences, about 8.6% occurring once; the ten biggest clones make up around 1.7%. This CDR3 comprises 13 residues. V gave up 6 bases and J gave up 5 bases; unmatched junction bases: 6. Germline CDR1 DFQATT, CDR2 SNEGSKA (reference sequence).

This receptor was taken from a female donor in good health. Some clones in this sample may be carry-over from other donors' samples. Specimen: whole blood. The genes are TRBV20-1 and TRBJ1-5, with 8 bases lining up with TRBD1. In DNA, the CDR3 is TGCAGTGCCCGGGACAGGAAATATCAGCCCCAGCATTTT. This encodes CSARDRKYQPQHF.